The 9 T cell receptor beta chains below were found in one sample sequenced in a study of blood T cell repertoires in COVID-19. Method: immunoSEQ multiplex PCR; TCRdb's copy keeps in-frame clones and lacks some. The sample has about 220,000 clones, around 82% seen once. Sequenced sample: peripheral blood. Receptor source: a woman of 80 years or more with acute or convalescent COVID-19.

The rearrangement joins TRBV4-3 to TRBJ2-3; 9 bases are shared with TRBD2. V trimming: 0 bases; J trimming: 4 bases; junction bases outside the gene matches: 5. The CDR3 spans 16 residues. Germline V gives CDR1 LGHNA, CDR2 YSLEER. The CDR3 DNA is TGCGCCAGCAGCCAAGATGGGGCTAGCGGGGCAGATACGCAGTATTTT. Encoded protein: CASSQDGASGADTQYF.

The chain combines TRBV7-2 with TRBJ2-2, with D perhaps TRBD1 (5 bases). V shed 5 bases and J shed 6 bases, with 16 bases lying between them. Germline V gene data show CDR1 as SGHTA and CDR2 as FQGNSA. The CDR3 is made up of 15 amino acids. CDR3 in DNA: TGTGCCAGCAGCAACACGGCAGGCAGGGCCGGGGAGCTGTTTTTT. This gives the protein CASSNTAGRAGELFF.

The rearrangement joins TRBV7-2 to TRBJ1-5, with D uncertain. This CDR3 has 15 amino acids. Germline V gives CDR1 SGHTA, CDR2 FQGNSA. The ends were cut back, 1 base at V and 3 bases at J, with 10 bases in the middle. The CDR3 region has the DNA TGTGCCAGCAGCTTAGGCAACAGTAACAATCAGCCCCAGCATTTT. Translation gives CASSLGNSNNQPQHF.

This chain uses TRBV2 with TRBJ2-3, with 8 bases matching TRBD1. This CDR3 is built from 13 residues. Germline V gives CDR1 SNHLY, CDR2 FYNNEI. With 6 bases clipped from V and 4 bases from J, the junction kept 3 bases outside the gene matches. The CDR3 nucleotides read TGTGCCAGCAGGGACAGGGAGGCAGATACGCAGTATTTT. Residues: CASRDREADTQYF.

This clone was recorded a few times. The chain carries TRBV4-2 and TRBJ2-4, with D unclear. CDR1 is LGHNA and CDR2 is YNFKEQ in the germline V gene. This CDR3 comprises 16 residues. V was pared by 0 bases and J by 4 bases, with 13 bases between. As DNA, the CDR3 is TGTGCCAGCAGCCAAGATGTTCGGTCTGAGAAAAACATTCAGTACTTC. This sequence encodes CASSQDVRSEKNIQYF.

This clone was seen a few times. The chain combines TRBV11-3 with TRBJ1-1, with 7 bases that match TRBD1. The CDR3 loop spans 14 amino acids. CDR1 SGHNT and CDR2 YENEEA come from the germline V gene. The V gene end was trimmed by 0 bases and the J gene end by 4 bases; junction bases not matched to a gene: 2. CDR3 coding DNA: TGTGCCAGCAGCTTAGAACAGGGGATCACTGAAGCTTTCTTT. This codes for CASSLEQGITEAFF.

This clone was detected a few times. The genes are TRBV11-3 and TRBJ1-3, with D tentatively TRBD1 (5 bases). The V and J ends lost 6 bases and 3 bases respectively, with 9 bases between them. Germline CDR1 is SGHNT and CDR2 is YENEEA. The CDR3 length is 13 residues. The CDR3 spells CASRERGGNTIYF. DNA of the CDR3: TGTGCCAGCAGAGAAAGGGGTGGAAACACCATATATTTT.

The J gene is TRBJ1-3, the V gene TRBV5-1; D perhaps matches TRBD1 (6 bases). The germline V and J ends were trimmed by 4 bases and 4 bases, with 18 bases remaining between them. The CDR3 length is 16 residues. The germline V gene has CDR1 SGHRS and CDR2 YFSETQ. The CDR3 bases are TGCGCCAGCAGCGAATCGCCCGGGACAAGCGGAAACACCATATATTTT. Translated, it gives CASSESPGTSGNTIYF.

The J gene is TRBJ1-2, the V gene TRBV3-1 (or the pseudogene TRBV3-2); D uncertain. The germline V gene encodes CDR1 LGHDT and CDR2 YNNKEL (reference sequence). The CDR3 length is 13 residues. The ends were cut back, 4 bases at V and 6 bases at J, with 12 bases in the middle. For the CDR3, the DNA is TGTGCCAGCAGCCCCCGGGGATTGGATGGCTACACCTTC. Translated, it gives CASSPRGLDGYTF.